This T cell receptor (beta chain) was sequenced during a study of control samples from healthy donors and cancer patients. Sequenced by immunoSEQ multiplex PCR; TCRdb stores in-frame clones only, minus some. The sample shows just under 100,000 clones, 90% to 95% of them seen only once. Sequenced material: blood. The sequence derives from a young man in good health.

The CDR3 is CASRGSEAFF. CDR3 in DNA: TGTGCCAGCAGAGGTTCTGAAGCTTTCTTT. V and J are TRBV2 and TRBJ1-1; the D is unclear. V gave up 6 bases and J gave up 6 bases, with 5 bases separating them. Germline V lookup: CDR1 SNHLY, CDR2 FYNNEI. The CDR3 consists of 10 residues.